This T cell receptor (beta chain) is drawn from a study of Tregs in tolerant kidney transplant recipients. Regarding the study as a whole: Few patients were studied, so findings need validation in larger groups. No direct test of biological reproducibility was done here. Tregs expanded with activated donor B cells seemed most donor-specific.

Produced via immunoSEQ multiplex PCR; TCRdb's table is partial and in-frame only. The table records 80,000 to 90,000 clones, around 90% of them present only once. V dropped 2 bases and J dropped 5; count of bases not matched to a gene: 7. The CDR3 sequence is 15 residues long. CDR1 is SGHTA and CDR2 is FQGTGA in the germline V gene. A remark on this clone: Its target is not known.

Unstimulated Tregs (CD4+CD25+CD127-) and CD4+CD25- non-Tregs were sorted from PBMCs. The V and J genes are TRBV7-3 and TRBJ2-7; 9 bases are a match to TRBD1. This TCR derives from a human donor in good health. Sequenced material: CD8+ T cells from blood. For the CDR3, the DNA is TGTGCCAGCAGCTTAGGTATGACAGGGGGAGACGAGCAGTACTTC. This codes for CASSLGMTGGDEQYF.